This T cell receptor beta chain came from a study of blood T cell repertoires in COVID-19. Whole-study context: Samples representing acute and convalescent COVID-19 were sourced from the United States, Italy and Spain. Sources were T cells, B-cell-depleted T cells, or PBMCs; the material itself was cDNA or gDNA.

How the authors handled the data: Using reference gene primer amplification, nucleated cell counts were estimated. Clones were read by immunoSEQ multiplex PCR, and TCRdb kept only the in-frame ones, dropping some. V and J calls and clone size are as listed in that table; D and trimming were resolved from the DNA. The sample holds 300,000 to 400,000 clones; 70% to 90% are singletons and the top ten take 7.2%. This clone was found once. This CDR3 region has 17 residues. Per germline, CDR1 SEHNR and CDR2 FQNEAQ (reference sequence). V gave up 5 bases and J gave up 0 bases, with 14 bases separating them. The chain is built from TRBV7-9 and TRBJ1-6; TRBD1 might be the D (6 bases). The sequenced sample was peripheral blood. The receptor comes from a human donor in a cohort sampled during active COVID-19. The CDR3 DNA sequence: TGTGCCAGCAGCCCTCATACAGGGAGCTCCTATAATTCACCCCTCCACTTT. Translation: CASSPHTGSSYNSPLHF.